This paragraph covers one T cell receptor beta chain sequence. The data were taken from a study of T cell changes during pregnancy in multiple sclerosis. From germline, CDR1 is MNHEY and CDR2 SMNVEV (reference sequence). V gave up 2 bases and J gave up 4 bases; unmatched junction bases: 4. The length of the CDR3 is 14 residues. The method was immunoSEQ multiplex PCR; TCRdb's version includes in-frame clones alone and lacks a portion of them. The sample holds about 92,000 clones, about 92% seen once. The sample was peripheral blood, taken in the first trimester of pregnancy. The V and J genes are TRBV27 and TRBJ2-7; the match to TRBD2 covers 8 bases. The receptor was isolated from a female donor with multiple sclerosis, enrolled in a pregnancy study. The CDR3 DNA follows: TGTGCCAGCAGTTTACACAGCGGGGGTTACGAGCAGTACTTC. Its translation: CASSLHSGGYEQYF.